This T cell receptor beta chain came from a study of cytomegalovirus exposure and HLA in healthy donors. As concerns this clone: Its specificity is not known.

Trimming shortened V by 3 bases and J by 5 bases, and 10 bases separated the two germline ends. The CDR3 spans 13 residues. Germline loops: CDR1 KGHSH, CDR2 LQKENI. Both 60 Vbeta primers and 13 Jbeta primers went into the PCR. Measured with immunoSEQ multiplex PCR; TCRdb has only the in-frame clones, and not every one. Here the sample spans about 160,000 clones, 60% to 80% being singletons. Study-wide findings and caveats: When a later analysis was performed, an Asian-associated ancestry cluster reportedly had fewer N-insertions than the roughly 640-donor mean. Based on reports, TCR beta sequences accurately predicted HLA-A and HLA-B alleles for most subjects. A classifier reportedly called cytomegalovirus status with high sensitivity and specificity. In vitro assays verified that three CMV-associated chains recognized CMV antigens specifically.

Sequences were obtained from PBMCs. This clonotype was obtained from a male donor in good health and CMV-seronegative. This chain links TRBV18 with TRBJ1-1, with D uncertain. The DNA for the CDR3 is TGTGCCAGCTCACCTTCCCGGGATACTGAAGCTTTCTTT. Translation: CASSPSRDTEAFF.